This TCR beta chain was obtained from a study of shared clonotypes between healthy human individuals. This clone was observed a single time. Naive CD8 isolation took CD45RO-negative cells positively selected for CCR7 and excluded terminally differentiated effector memory CD45RA+ cells. Healthy adults negative for HIV, lacking recent acute infections or vaccinations, served as donors. Assay: immunoSEQ multiplex PCR; the TCRdb copy retains only in-frame clones and omits some. The sample has around 560,000 clones, roughly 95% seen once. The sample comprised naive CD8+ T cells sorted from blood. The receptor was isolated from a woman aged 25 to 39 in good health.

CDR3 in DNA: TGTGCCAGCTCACCCACTGGACGGCGCTCAAGAGGAGCTTTCTTT. Protein sequence: CASSPTGRRSRGAFF. The chain employs TRBV18 and TRBJ1-1; no firm D call. V was clipped by 3 bases and J by 10 bases, with 21 bases between them. CDR1 is KGHSH and CDR2 is LQKENI in the germline V gene. The CDR3 contains 15 residues.